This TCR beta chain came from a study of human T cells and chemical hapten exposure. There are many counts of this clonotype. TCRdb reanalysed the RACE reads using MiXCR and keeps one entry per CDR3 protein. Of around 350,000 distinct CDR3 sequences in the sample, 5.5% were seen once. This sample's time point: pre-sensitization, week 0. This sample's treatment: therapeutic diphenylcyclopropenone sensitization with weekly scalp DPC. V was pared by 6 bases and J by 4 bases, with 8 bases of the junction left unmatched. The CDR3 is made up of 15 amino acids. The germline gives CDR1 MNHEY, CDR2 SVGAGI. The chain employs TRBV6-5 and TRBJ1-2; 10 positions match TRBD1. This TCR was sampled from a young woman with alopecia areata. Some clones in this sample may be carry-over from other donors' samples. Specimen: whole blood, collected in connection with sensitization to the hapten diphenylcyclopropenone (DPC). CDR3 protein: CASSRTGGSSYGYTF. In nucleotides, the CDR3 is TGTGCCAGCAGCCGGACAGGGGGTAGTAGCTATGGCTACACCTTC.